A single sample gave rise to the 4 T cell receptor beta chains below, sequenced in a study of long-term antiretroviral therapy in people with HIV. Assay version v3.0 of immunoSEQ was used, and it was run at survey level. TCRdb keeps only in-frame clones here, not all; method: immunoSEQ multiplex PCR. This sample carries 30,000 or so clones, around 79% of them seen once, and the ten largest clones take around 3.6%. Sequences were derived from unsorted PBMCs, sampled 3 years after starting antiretroviral therapy. The receptors shown here come from a man aged 45 to 65 with HIV.

The chain links TRBV5-1 to TRBJ1-2, with 9 bases fitting TRBD1. Germline CDR1 and CDR2: SGHRS and YFSETQ. J lost 7 bases, V lost 0 bases, and 4 bases had no gene match. The CDR3 extends over 14 amino acids. CDR3 in amino acids: CASSLGTGGSGYTF. The CDR3 DNA reads TGCGCCAGCAGCTTGGGCACAGGGGGCTCTGGCTACACCTTC.

V and J are TRBV30 and TRBJ2-4; D may correspond to TRBD1 or TRBD2 (5 bases each). V was clipped by 0 bases and J by 8 bases, with 14 bases between them. The CDR3 totals 14 residues. The germline V gene encodes CDR1 GTSNPN and CDR2 SVGIG (reference sequence). The CDR3 region has the DNA TGTGCCTGGAGTGTAAGCAGGGAGTTTGACATTCAGTACTTC. Residues: CAWSVSREFDIQYF.

The chain joins TRBV25-1 to TRBJ1-1; no clear D. Germline V gene lookup returns CDR1 MGHDK and CDR2 SYGVNS. Trimming cost V 4 bases and J 5 bases, with 11 bases left between them. The CDR3 totals 13 residues. CDR3 nucleotide sequence: TGTGCCAGCAGTGCCGGTCACGGGACTGAAGCTTTCTTT. Translating gives CASSAGHGTEAFF.

The V gene is TRBV5-1, the J gene TRBJ1-6; D not certain. Trimming took off 1 base at V and 8 bases at J, with 10 bases between the two ends. The germline V gene has CDR1 SGHRS and CDR2 YFSETQ. This CDR3 has 14 amino acids. CDR3 amino acids: CASSLKVEDSPLHF. Written as DNA, the CDR3 is TGCGCCAGCAGCTTGAAGGTTGAGGATTCACCCCTCCACTTT.